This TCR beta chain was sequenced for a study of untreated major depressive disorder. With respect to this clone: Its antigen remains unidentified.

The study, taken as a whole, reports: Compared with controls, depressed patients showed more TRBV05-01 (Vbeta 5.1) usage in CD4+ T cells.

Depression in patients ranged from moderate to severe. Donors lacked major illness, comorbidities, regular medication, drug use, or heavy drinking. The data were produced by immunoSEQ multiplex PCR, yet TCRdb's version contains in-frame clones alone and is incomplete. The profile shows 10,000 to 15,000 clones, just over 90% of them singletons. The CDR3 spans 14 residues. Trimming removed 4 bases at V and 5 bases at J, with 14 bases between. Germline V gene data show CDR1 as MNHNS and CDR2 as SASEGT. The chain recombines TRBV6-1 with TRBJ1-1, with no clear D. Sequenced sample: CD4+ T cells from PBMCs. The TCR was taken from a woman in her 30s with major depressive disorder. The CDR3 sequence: CASSVETLITEAFF. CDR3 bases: TGTGCCAGCAGTGTGGAGACACTGATTACTGAAGCTTTCTTT.